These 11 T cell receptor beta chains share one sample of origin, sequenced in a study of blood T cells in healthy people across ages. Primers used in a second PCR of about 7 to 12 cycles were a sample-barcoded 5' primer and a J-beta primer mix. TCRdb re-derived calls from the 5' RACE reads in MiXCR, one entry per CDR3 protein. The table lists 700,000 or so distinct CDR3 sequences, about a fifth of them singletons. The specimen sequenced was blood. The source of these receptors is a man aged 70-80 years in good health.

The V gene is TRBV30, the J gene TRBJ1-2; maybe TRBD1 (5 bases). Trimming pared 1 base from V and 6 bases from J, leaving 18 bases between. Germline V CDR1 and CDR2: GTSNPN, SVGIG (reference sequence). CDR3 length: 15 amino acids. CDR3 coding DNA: TGTGCCTGGAGTGAACACGGGGCCATATTCAATGGCTACACCTTC. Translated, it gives CAWSEHGAIFNGYTF.

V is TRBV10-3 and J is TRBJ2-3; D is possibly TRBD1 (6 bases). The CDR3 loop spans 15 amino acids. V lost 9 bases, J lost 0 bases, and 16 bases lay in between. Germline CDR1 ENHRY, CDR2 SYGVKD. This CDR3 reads CAIFIDRSSTDTQYF. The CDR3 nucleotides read TGTGCCATATTTATCGACAGGTCTAGCACAGATACGCAGTATTTT.

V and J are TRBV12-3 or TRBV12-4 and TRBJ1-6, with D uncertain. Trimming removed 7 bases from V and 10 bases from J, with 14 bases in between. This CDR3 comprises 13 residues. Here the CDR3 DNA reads TGTGCCAGCACCACTATGGTCGGGTCACCCCTCCACTTT. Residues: CASTTMVGSPLHF.

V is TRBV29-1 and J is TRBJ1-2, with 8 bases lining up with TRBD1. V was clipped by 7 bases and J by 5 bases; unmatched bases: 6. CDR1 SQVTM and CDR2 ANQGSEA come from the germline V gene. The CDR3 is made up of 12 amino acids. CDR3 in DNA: TGCAGCGGAGTAACAGGGGGGTATGGCTACACCTTC. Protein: CSGVTGGYGYTF.

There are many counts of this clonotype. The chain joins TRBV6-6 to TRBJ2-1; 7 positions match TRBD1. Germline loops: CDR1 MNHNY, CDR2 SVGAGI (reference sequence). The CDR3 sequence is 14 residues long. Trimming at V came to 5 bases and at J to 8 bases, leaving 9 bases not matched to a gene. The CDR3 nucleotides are TGTGCCAGCAGTAGACAGGGAGAAGGCGATGAGCAGTTCTTC. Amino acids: CASSRQGEGDEQFF.

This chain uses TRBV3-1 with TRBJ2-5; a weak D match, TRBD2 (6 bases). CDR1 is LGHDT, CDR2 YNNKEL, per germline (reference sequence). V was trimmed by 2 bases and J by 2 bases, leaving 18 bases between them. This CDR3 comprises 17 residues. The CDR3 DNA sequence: TGTGCCAGCAGCCAATTAGCGGTAACCCGTCTACAAGAGACCCAGTACTTC. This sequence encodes CASSQLAVTRLQETQYF.

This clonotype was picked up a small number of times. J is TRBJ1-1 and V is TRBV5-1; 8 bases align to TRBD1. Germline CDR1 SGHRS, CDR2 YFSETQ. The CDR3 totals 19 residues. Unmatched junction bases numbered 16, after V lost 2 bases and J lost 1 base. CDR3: CASSLNRDRSSSWNTEAFF. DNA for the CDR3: TGCGCCAGCAGCTTAAACCGGGACAGGAGCAGCTCTTGGAACACTGAAGCTTTCTTT.

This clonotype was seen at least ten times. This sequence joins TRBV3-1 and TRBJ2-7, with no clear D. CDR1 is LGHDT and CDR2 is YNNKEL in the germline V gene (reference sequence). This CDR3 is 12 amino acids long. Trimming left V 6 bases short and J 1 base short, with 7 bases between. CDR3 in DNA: TGTGCCAGCAGTTCCCCATCCTACGAGCAGTACTTC. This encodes CASSSPSYEQYF.

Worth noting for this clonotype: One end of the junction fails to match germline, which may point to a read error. DNA of the CDR3: TGCGCCAGCAGCCGCCAAGCAAGACTAGCAAGAGATACGCGGTATTTT. This gives the protein CASSRQARLARDTRYF. The chain recombines TRBV4-3 with TRBJ2-3; 7 nucleotides agree with TRBD2. The germline gives CDR1 LGHNA, CDR2 YSLEER. The CDR3 is 16 amino acids.

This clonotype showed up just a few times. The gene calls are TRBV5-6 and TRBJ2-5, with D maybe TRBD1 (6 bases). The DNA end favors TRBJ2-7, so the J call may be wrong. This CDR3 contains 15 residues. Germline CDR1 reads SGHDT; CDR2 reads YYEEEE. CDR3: CASSPEGGLVDEQYF. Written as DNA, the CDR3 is TGTGCCAGCAGCCCGGAAGGGGGTTTAGTCGACGAGCAGTACTTC.

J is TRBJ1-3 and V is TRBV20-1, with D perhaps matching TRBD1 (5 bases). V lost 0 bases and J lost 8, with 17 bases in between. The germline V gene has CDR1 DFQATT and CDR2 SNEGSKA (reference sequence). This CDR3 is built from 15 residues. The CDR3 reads CSARDSSGNIDTIYF. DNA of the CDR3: TGCAGTGCTAGAGATTCGTCAGGGAATATAGACACCATATATTTT.